The 8 T cell receptor beta chains below all came from one sample that was sequenced in a study of cytomegalovirus exposure and HLA in healthy donors. Primers for the PCR totalled 60 Vbeta and 13 Jbeta. Only in-frame clones appear in the TCRdb table, and some are missing; sequencing was by immunoSEQ multiplex PCR. In all, the sample yields about 200,000 clones. The specimen sequenced was PBMCs. The receptors derive from a girl aged 2 to 9 in good health and CMV-seropositive.

This chain uses TRBV19 with TRBJ1-1, with 8 bases lining up with TRBD1. This CDR3 region has 15 residues. The germline V gene encodes CDR1 LNHDA and CDR2 SQIVND (reference sequence). The ends lost 6 bases at V and 3 bases at J; junction bases unmatched: 9. The CDR3 loop reads CASSGGRGHDTEAFF. CDR3 in DNA: TGTGCCAGTAGCGGAGGCAGGGGGCATGACACTGAAGCTTTCTTT. Looking up the rest from reference TRBV19 and TRBJ1-1 gives the full variable domain: DGGITQSPKYLFRKEGQNVTLSCEQNLNHDAMYWYRQDPGQGLRLIYYSQIVNDFQKGDIAEGYSVSREKKESFPLTVTSAQKNPTAFYLCASSGGRGHDTEAFFGQGTRLTVV.

The genes are TRBV6-1 and TRBJ2-2; possibly TRBD2 for D (5 bases). V gave up 4 bases and J gave up 5 bases, with 14 bases separating them. The CDR3 has 15 residues. The germline V gene encodes CDR1 MNHNS and CDR2 SASEGT. In nucleotides, the CDR3 is TGTGCCAGCAGTGGTCATTTCGGCGGGACCGGGGAGCTGTTTTTT. Translated: CASSGHFGGTGELFF.

The V and J genes are TRBV5-1 and TRBJ2-1; tentative D call: TRBD2 (6 bases). Germline CDR1 is SGHRS and CDR2 is YFSETQ. The ends were cut back, 0 bases at V and 7 bases at J, with 20 bases in the middle. The CDR3 sequence is 17 residues long. The CDR3 DNA sequence: TGCGCCAGCAGCTTGGGGTCGTCGGGAGCATGGCCAAATGAGCAGTTCTTC. This encodes CASSLGSSGAWPNEQFF.

The chain has TRBV5-1 and TRBJ2-3; D gene ambiguous. The CDR3 extends over 14 amino acids. Per germline, CDR1 SGHRS and CDR2 YFSETQ. Trimming cost V 3 bases and J 1 base, with 9 bases left between them. In DNA, the CDR3 is TGCGCCAGCAGCTGGGTCCTAGGCACAGATACGCAGTATTTT. The encoded protein is CASSWVLGTDTQYF.

The chain carries TRBV7-2 and TRBJ1-1; possibly TRBD1 for D (6 bases). The CDR3 runs to 14 residues. From germline, CDR1 is SGHTA and CDR2 FQGNSA. V was clipped by 1 base and J by 5 bases, with 11 bases between them. Here the CDR3 reads CASSLDRARTEAFF. The CDR3 coding sequence is TGTGCCAGCAGCTTAGACAGGGCGAGGACTGAAGCTTTCTTT.

Of note for this clone: The sample contains more than one DNA sequence encoding this CDR3. The V gene is TRBV9, the J gene TRBJ1-5, with TRBD1 matching 10 bases. The CDR3 is 14 residues long. The germline gives CDR1 SGDLS, CDR2 YYNGEE. V lost 3 bases, J lost 4 bases, and 1 base stayed unmatched. The CDR3 reads CASSAGQGNQPQHF. The DNA of the CDR3 is TGTGCCAGCAGCGCGGGACAGGGGAATCAGCCCCAGCATTTT.

The V call is TRBV5-1, the J call TRBJ2-5; 11 positions agree with TRBD1. Unmatched junction bases numbered 3, after V lost 2 bases and J lost 3 bases. Germline CDR1 is SGHRS and CDR2 is YFSETQ. This CDR3 is built from 15 residues. The CDR3 sequence: CASSLPGQGEETQYF. For the CDR3, the DNA is TGCGCCAGCAGCTTACCGGGACAGGGGGAAGAGACCCAGTACTTC.

V gene TRBV29-1 combines with J gene TRBJ2-7; 8 nucleotides line up with TRBD2. The V gene's germline CDR1 is SQVTM and CDR2 ANQGSEA. The CDR3 sequence is 15 residues long. V lost 2 bases, J lost 0 bases, and 6 bases stayed unmatched. The CDR3, as DNA: TGCAGCGTTGAACTTGGCGGGAGGAGCTCCTACGAGCAGTACTTC. Translating it yields CSVELGGRSSYEQYF.